Shown below are 19 T cell receptor beta chains from a single sample sequenced in a study of control samples from healthy donors and cancer patients. Only in-frame clones appear in the TCRdb table, and some are missing; sequencing was by immunoSEQ multiplex PCR. The sample yields fewer than 95,000 clones, roughly nine tenths seen once. Sequencing used blood. These receptors were collected from a woman aged 45-65 years in good health.

The V call is TRBV7-9, the J call TRBJ1-2, with TRBD1 matching 10 bases. The length of the CDR3 is 15 residues. V lost 4 bases, J lost 7 bases, and 9 bases stayed unmatched. The germline gives CDR1 SEHNR, CDR2 FQNEAQ (reference sequence). The CDR3 protein is CASSYEDRGQIGYTF. The DNA for the CDR3 is TGTGCCAGCAGCTATGAAGACAGGGGGCAGATTGGCTACACCTTC. The full variable domain, completed using reference TRBV7-9 and TRBJ1-2, is DTGVSQNPRHKITKRGQNVTFRCDPISEHNRLYWYRQTLGQGPEFLTYFQNEAQLEKSRLLSDRFSAERPKGSFSTLEIQRTEQGDSAMYLCASSYEDRGQIGYTFGSGTRLTVV.

The rearrangement uses TRBV5-1 and TRBJ1-1, with 11 bases matching TRBD1. This CDR3 has 17 residues. Per germline, CDR1 SGHRS and CDR2 YFSETQ. V shed 3 bases and J 1 base; nucleotides not matched to a gene: 8. For the CDR3, the DNA is TGCGCCAGCAGCTGGGGACAGGGGGGAAGAGCGAACACTGAAGCTTTCTTT. Amino acids: CASSWGQGGRANTEAFF.

CDR3 sequence reads: CASSYSSGRGGEQYF. The DNA of the CDR3 is TGTGCCAGCAGTTACTCGAGCGGGAGGGGGGGCGAGCAGTACTTC. This chain uses TRBV6-6 with TRBJ2-7; 10 positions agree with TRBD2. V trimming: 0 bases; J trimming: 6 bases; junction bases outside the gene matches: 5. The germline V gene has CDR1 MNHNY and CDR2 SVGAGI (reference sequence). There are 15 residues in the CDR3.

The chain combines TRBV5-1 with TRBJ1-2; 8 positions match TRBD1. The CDR3 consists of 17 residues. After removal of 5 bases from V and 2 bases from J, the junction contained 14 bases not matched to a gene. Germline CDR1 and CDR2: SGHRS and YFSETQ. The CDR3 is CASSSTLRGRKNYGYTF. In nucleotides, the CDR3 is TGCGCCAGCAGTTCGACACTCAGGGGGCGGAAGAACTATGGCTACACCTTC. The full variable domain, its missing parts supplied by reference TRBV5-1 and TRBJ1-2, is KAGVTQTPRYLIKTRGQQVTLSCSPISGHRSVSWYQQTPGQGLQFLFEYFSETQRNKGNFPGRFSGRQFSNSRSEMNVSTLELGDSALYLCASSSTLRGRKNYGYTFGSGTRLTVV.

The J gene is TRBJ1-2, the V gene TRBV7-6; D remains ambiguous. From germline, CDR1 is SGHVS and CDR2 FNYEAQ. Trimming took off 1 base at V and 0 bases at J, with 9 bases between the two ends. The length of the CDR3 is 15 residues. CDR3 DNA: TGTGCCAGCAGCTTAGATGGCACGTCTAACTATGGCTACACCTTC. Its translation is CASSLDGTSNYGYTF. Supplemented by reference TRBV7-6 and TRBJ1-2, the full variable domain reads GAGVSQSPRYKVTKRGQDVALRCDPISGHVSLYWYRQALGQGPEFLTYFNYEAQQDKSGLPNDRFSAERPEGSISTLTIQRTEQRDSAMYRCASSLDGTSNYGYTFGSGTRLTVV.

The chain links TRBV7-2 to TRBJ2-1; D unresolved. This CDR3 comprises 12 residues. Germline values: CDR1 SGHTA, CDR2 FQGNSA. Trimming removed 1 base from V and 15 bases from J, with 13 bases in between. The CDR3 bases are TGTGCCAGCAGCTTAGTTGCAGAGCCGGCGTTCTTC. Encoded protein: CASSLVAEPAFF. The full variable domain, rest sourced from reference TRBV7-2 and TRBJ2-1, is GAGVSQSPSNKVTEKGKDVELRCDPISGHTALYWYRQSLGQGLEFLIYFQGNSAPDKSGLPSDRFSAERTGGSVSTLTIQRTQQEDSAVYLCASSLVAEPAFFGPGTRLTVL.

The rearrangement joins TRBV11-3 to TRBJ2-5; tentative D call: TRBD1 (6 bases). Germline assignment: CDR1 SGHNT and CDR2 YENEEA. The ends were cut back, 5 bases at V and 3 bases at J, with 10 bases in the middle. CDR3 size: 13 residues. The CDR3 region has the DNA TGTGCCAGCAGCAAAGGGACAAAAGAGACCCAGTACTTC. This gives the protein CASSKGTKETQYF.

The V and J genes are TRBV28 and TRBJ1-2; D might be TRBD1 (6 bases). Trimming shortened V by 2 bases and J by 4 bases, and 14 bases separated the two germline ends. Germline loops: CDR1 MDHEN, CDR2 SYDVKM. The CDR3 contains 15 residues. This CDR3 reads CASSLTTGRSYGYTF. The CDR3 DNA reads TGTGCCAGCAGTTTAACAACAGGGCGTTCCTATGGCTACACCTTC.

The J gene is TRBJ2-7, the V gene TRBV2; D may correspond to TRBD1 or TRBD2 (6 bases each). V shed 1 base and J shed 3 bases, with 13 bases lying between them. Per the germline V gene, CDR1 is SNHLY and CDR2 is FYNNEI. The CDR3 consists of 15 residues. The CDR3 DNA reads as TGTGCCAGCAGTGAAGGGGGGGCCAGGATCTACGAGCAGTACTTC. Its translation: CASSEGGARIYEQYF.

The chain employs TRBV5-6 and TRBJ2-7; TRBD2 agrees at 12 bases. V shed 2 bases, J shed 5 bases, and the junction held 8 bases outside the gene matches. This CDR3 contains 16 residues. Germline-derived CDR1 and CDR2 are SGHDT and YYEEEE. The CDR3: CASSFPTSGSLDEQYF. Here the CDR3 DNA reads TGTGCCAGCAGCTTCCCGACTAGCGGGAGTTTAGACGAGCAGTACTTC. Supplemented by reference TRBV5-6 and TRBJ2-7, the full variable domain reads DAGVTQSPTHLIKTRGQQVTLRCSPKSGHDTVSWYQQALGQGPQFIFQYYEEEERQRGNFPDRFSGHQFPNYSSELNVNALLLGDSALYLCASSFPTSGSLDEQYFGPGTRLTVT.

In its sample, this clone was seen once. The chain recombines TRBV6-5 with TRBJ1-2, with TRBD1 identical over 8 bases. V shed 11 bases and J 4 bases; nucleotides not matched to a gene: 6. The CDR3 is made up of 12 amino acids. Germline V gene lookup returns CDR1 MNHEY and CDR2 SVGAGI. The CDR3 DNA follows: TGTGCCCGCGGGCAGGGGGCCTATGGCTACACCTTC. Its translation: CARGQGAYGYTF.

This chain links TRBV7-2 with TRBJ2-5, with D possibly matching TRBD2 (5 bases). The germline V gene has CDR1 SGHTA and CDR2 FQGNSA. Trimming shortened V by 0 bases and J by 7 bases, and 12 bases separated the two germline ends. The CDR3 covers 14 residues. In DNA form, the CDR3 reads TGTGCCAGCAGCTTAGCAGGGTTAGGGAGGACCCAGTACTTC. Translating gives CASSLAGLGRTQYF. The whole variable domain, remainder taken from reference TRBV7-2 and TRBJ2-5, is GAGVSQSPSNKVTEKGKDVELRCDPISGHTALYWYRQSLGQGLEFLIYFQGNSAPDKSGLPSDRFSAERTGGSVSTLTIQRTQQEDSAVYLCASSLAGLGRTQYFGPGTRLLVL.

This sequence joins TRBV6-5 and TRBJ2-7; D gene ambiguous. V lost 5 bases and J 3 bases, leaving 5 bases between the germline ends. CDR1 MNHEY and CDR2 SVGAGI come from the germline V gene. The CDR3 runs to 11 residues. The CDR3 sequence is CASSTGYEQYF. In DNA, the CDR3 is TGTGCCAGCAGTACGGGCTACGAGCAGTACTTC.

This clone was detected once. CDR3 in amino acids: CASSLGGSGIAEDTQYF. For the CDR3, the DNA is TGTGCCAGCAGTTTAGGGGGTAGCGGGATTGCTGAAGATACGCAGTATTTT. This chain connects TRBV27 to TRBJ2-3, with 8 bases fitting TRBD2. Germline CDR1 MNHEY, CDR2 SMNVEV (reference sequence). The CDR3 loop spans 17 amino acids. The V segment lost 2 bases and the J segment 5 bases; nucleotides outside the gene matches: 12.

The J gene is TRBJ2-1, the V gene TRBV4-1; no definite D call. The CDR3 length is 11 residues. Germline CDR1 MGHRA, CDR2 YSYEKL. V lost 8 bases, J lost 9 bases, and 11 bases lay in between. In DNA, the CDR3 is TGCGCCAGCGGTCTATGGGGTGAGCAGTTCTTC. Translated: CASGLWGEQFF.

This clone was counted between two and nine times. V and J are TRBV6-2 or TRBV6-3 and TRBJ1-2; D unresolved. The germline V gene has CDR1 MNHEY and CDR2 SVGEGT. This CDR3 has 14 amino acids. The ends were cut back, 7 bases at V and 4 bases at J, with 16 bases in the middle. The CDR3 nucleotides read TGTGCCAGCACCCCACTTCCGAGATTCTATGGCTACACCTTC. Translated: CASTPLPRFYGYTF.

The genes are TRBV27 and TRBJ1-1, with no clear D. Trimming left V 6 bases short and J 4 bases short, with 9 bases between. The CDR3 contains 12 residues. Germline assignment: CDR1 MNHEY and CDR2 SMNVEV (reference sequence). CDR3 in amino acids: CASSPRGTEAFF. CDR3 sequence (DNA): TGTGCCAGCAGCCCCCGGGGCACTGAAGCTTTCTTT.

This chain connects TRBV28 to TRBJ2-1; D remains ambiguous. Germline V gene data show CDR1 as MDHEN and CDR2 as SYDVKM. V was pared by 5 bases and J by 5 bases, with 19 bases between. The CDR3 consists of 16 residues. The CDR3 spells CASSPTQAGVNNEQFF. The CDR3 nucleotides are TGTGCCAGCAGTCCAACCCAGGCAGGCGTTAACAATGAGCAGTTCTTC.

The CDR3 bases are TGCAGCGTTGGGCAGTTCTACGAGCAGTACTTC. This codes for CSVGQFYEQYF. The chain recombines TRBV29-1 with TRBJ2-7, with D uncertain. Per germline, CDR1 SQVTM and CDR2 ANQGSEA. The CDR3 has 11 amino acids. V was cut by 4 bases and J by 3 bases, with 7 bases left in between.